This TCR beta chain appears in the sequencing data of a study of neurological immune-mediated disorders (dated by TCRdb to the late 2010s). About the full investigation: Among the approximately 34 multiple sclerosis patients, roughly 31 had relapsing-remitting MS and 3 had secondary progressive MS. The 106 TCR-beta libraries covered PBMC samples along with longitudinal samples, technical triplicates, and paired sorted CD4+ and CD8+ T-cell subsets. Of the 68 subjects in the cohort, about 14 were HAM/TSP patients, approximately 35 were multiple sclerosis patients, and about 20 were healthy controls. Peripheral blood TCR-beta repertoires from HTLV-I-associated myelopathy (HAM/TSP) patients, multiple sclerosis patients and healthy controls were compared by UMI-based sequencing. Summary of the overall study and its limitations: Expanded clones from different subjects shared no identical CDR3 amino acid sequences, which suggests that TCR-beta repertoires were private in all groups. TCR clonal expansion was greatest in HAM/TSP patients and smallest in MS patients, who ranked below even healthy controls. Phylogenetic analysis grouped repertoires from 18 of 34 MS patients into a cluster of related CDR3 sequences, suggesting a possible repertoire-level signature. No association of the MS cluster with clinical or MRI features was observed, and the need for larger cohorts was stated by the authors.

This clonotype is deemed medium-sized (0.01 to 0.1%). Its specific antigen is unknown. Within one base of it there is no much larger clone, and no base qualities were kept. Germline trimming amounts to 4 bases on V and 4 bases on J, with 3 as the count of junction bases outside the gene matches. The germline V gene encodes CDR1 MNHNS and CDR2 SASEGT. The CDR3 measures 15 amino acids from cysteine to phenylalanine. Only the CDR3 region is kept as DNA, spanning 45 bases read in frame from base 1. To synthesize cDNA, template-switch 5'RACE was performed with a primer carrying a 10-nucleotide random unique molecular identifier so that each TCR transcript was tagged. Over 190 million TCR-beta sequences, covering 15-18 subjects, were produced in each sequencing run. The RNeasy kit was used for extraction of total RNA. The KAPA Real-time Library Amplification kit was used to amplify TCR-beta VDJ regions with primers for the TCR constant region and the 5'RACE anchor. Sample indexes and Illumina adaptors were added in a first PCR, after which library yield was increased in a second PCR. The roughly 650 bp TCR product was size-selected on a 2% E-gel SizeSelection system after Ampure bead purification. Before pooling, library quality was assessed on a Bioanalyzer, concentration was determined with Qubit, and library quantification was performed with the Kapa Library Quantification kit. An Illumina HiSeq 2500 was used to sequence the libraries paired-end at 2 x 150 bp. To increase sequence diversity, roughly 24-32% phiX was spiked into each library pool. In the source study's methods: The quality-filtered reads were processed with the UMI-based MiGEC pipeline, whose error correction step removed more than 80% of the raw TCR sequences. VDJ genes were aligned to IMGT germline references, and clonotypes were defined by unique CDR3 amino acid sequence plus V-J genes. VDJtools evaluated clonal expansion, Shannon diversity and CDR3 relatedness (CalcPairwiseDistances, ClusterSamples); CLCbio workbench built phylogenetic trees. Using coefficient-of-variation modelling across technical triplicates, the study counted a clone as expanded if it had at least 8 unique UMIs. TCRdb reanalyzed the raw reads on its own, using fastp at Q25 for trimming and MiXCR for clone calling, and kept in-frame beta chains. Identical CDR3 proteins give one entry, which carries the most common genes and DNA. None of the V and J calls come from the authors' own analysis; TCRdb made them. A total of 50,000 or so distinct CDR3 sequences appear in this sample, around 3.1% of them only once. Together, the top ten hold under 6% of the sample.

For unsorted PBMC libraries, 2 million PBMCs were used after storage in RNAlater at -80 degrees C until RNA extraction. Multiple sclerosis patients were enrolled in a US clinical protocol evaluating disease progression by magnetic resonance imaging. Peripheral blood was subjected to Ficoll-Hypaque density gradient centrifugation to isolate PBMCs, which were then cryopreserved in liquid nitrogen. The sequence joins TRBV6-1 to TRBJ2-3; a stretch of 12 junction bases matches TRBD1. The clonotype comes from a man aged 40-50 years with multiple sclerosis. The sequencing input was PBMCs. The DNA sequence is TGTGCCAGCAGTGCCGGGACAGGGGGCGCAGATACGCAGTATTTT. Its protein is CASSAGTGGADTQYF.